The present TCR beta chain was sequenced within a study of shared clonotypes between healthy human individuals. Study context: Used for every donor were three CD4 naive, three CD4 memory, two CD8 naive and one CD8 memory plate.

For this clone: The antigen is not known.

Whole-study findings and limits: Rarefaction showed that sequencing of sorted subsets was incomplete (despite large depth).

Sorted-subset replicate PCRs used 200 ng of genomic DNA. This amount corresponded to 25,000 to 30,000 T cell genomes. Produced via immunoSEQ multiplex PCR; TCRdb's table is partial and in-frame only. The table has just over 2,000,000 clones, 95% seen once; the top ten hold about 0.13%. CDR1 is LNHDA and CDR2 is SQIVND in the germline V gene (reference sequence). The CDR3 has 14 amino acids. V trimming: 7 bases; J trimming: 6 bases; junction bases outside the gene matches: 7. The rearrangement uses TRBV19 and TRBJ2-1, with 9 nucleotides matching TRBD2. Sequencing used naive CD4+ T cells sorted from blood. Noted subset: CD45RA+ positively selected. This receptor was obtained from a man aged 18 to 35 in good health. The CDR3 coding sequence is TGTGCCAGTATGGTAGCGGGGGAGATCAATGAGCAGTTCTTC. This sequence encodes CASMVAGEINEQFF.